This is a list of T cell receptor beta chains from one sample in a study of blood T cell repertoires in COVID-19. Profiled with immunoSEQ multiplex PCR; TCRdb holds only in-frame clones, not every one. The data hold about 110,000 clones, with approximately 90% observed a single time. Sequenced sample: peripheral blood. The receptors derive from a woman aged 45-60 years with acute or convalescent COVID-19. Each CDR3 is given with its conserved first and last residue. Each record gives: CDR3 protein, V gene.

CDR3aa: CASSPKRDTQYF
v_gene: TRBV3-1/TRBV3-2

CDR3aa: CASSIGFPARADNYGYTF
v_gene: TRBV21-1

CDR3aa: CASSVTGTVNTEAFF
v_gene: TRBV19

CDR3aa: CATSLPGTGEDTQYF
v_gene: TRBV24-1

CDR3aa: CASSLAGVDGQETQYF
v_gene: TRBV27

CDR3aa: CASSARLASHEQYF
v_gene: TRBV9

CDR3aa: CASRGGTEAFF
v_gene: TRBV3-1/TRBV3-2

CDR3aa: CASSLYRGSNTGELFF
v_gene: TRBV5-8

CDR3aa: CASSPRTMLVGYTF
v_gene: TRBV3-1/TRBV3-2

CDR3aa: CASSPPGGLGNQPQHF
v_gene: TRBV19

CDR3aa: CASSLSPTDYYGYTF
v_gene: TRBV27

CDR3aa: CASRGQGNQPQHF
v_gene: TRBV27

CDR3aa: CASSLRAGGENTEAFF
v_gene: TRBV7-9

CDR3aa: CASSIDLQGAGELFF
v_gene: TRBV19

CDR3aa: CASSADLGGFGQETQYF
v_gene: TRBV5-6

CDR3aa: CASSLAVRASGRDEQYF
v_gene: TRBV5-1

CDR3aa: CASSRSGSWEETQYF
v_gene: TRBV28

CDR3aa: CASSLTGGRDTQYF
v_gene: TRBV5-1

CDR3aa: CASSIDHRRSYNEQFF
v_gene: TRBV19

CDR3aa: CASTYPRGGQETQYF
v_gene: TRBV7-9

CDR3aa: CATGSPSGEQFF
v_gene: TRBV24-1

CDR3aa: CASRGLSLRETQYF
v_gene: TRBV7-9

CDR3aa: CASSLQGADNEKLFF
v_gene: TRBV5-1

CDR3aa: CASSHTGTGSTGELFF
v_gene: TRBV3-1/TRBV3-2